Here is one T cell receptor (beta chain) with its context. The antigen remains undetermined. This CDR3 region has 14 residues. Trimming cost V 2 bases and J 0 bases, with 8 bases left between them. Germline V gene sequence: CDR1 SGHRS, CDR2 YFSETQ. The sample is drawn from a study of post-analysis software for immune sequencing data. Across the study: Secondary progressive, relapsing-remitting and progressive-relapsing multiple sclerosis were among the included disease courses. Study-wide results and caveats: Significantly decreased normalized Chao1 diversity was recorded for multiple sclerosis patients relative to controls. About five TRBV segments, including TRBV5-6, TRBV5-1 and TRBV20-1, were more frequent in patients than controls. F measure showed strong co-clustering of same-batch samples.

Presence of unique molecular identifiers characterized the TCR beta cDNA libraries. cDNA molecules numbering roughly 0.5 million came from around 0.96 to 9.9 million T cells. TCRdb independently ran MiXCR on the PCR reads; one entry per CDR3 protein. The data hold roughly 800,000 distinct CDR3 sequences, with approximately 53% observed a single time. The V and J genes are TRBV5-1 and TRBJ2-5; D not resolved. The material sequenced was blood. This TCR was sampled from a girl aged 10-17 years with multiple sclerosis. CDR3 protein: CASSLNPDQETQYF. DNA of the CDR3: TGCGCCAGCAGCTTAAATCCGGACCAAGAGACCCAGTACTTC.